The 19 T cell receptor beta chains presented below share a single source sample, sequenced in a study of blood T cells in healthy people across ages. Using a J-beta primer mix together with a sample-barcoded 5' primer, a second PCR was run for about 6 to 12 cycles. TCRdb fed the 5' RACE reads into MiXCR, producing one record per CDR3 protein. The profile shows 1.5 million or so distinct CDR3 sequences, less than 45% of them singletons. What was sequenced was blood. These receptors came from a young woman in good health.

This clonotype was recorded a few times. This chain joins TRBV20-1 and TRBJ1-2, with D possibly being TRBD1 (5 bases). Trimming removed 6 bases at V and 0 bases at J, with 17 bases between. The CDR3 runs to 15 residues. CDR1 and CDR2 (germline): DFQATT, SNEGSKA (reference sequence). As DNA, the CDR3 is TGCAGTGCAAAAGGCGGGACCTACTCTAACTATGGCTACACCTTC. It encodes CSAKGGTYSNYGYTF.

The V and J genes are TRBV7-9 and TRBJ2-1; tentative D call: TRBD1 (6 bases). V gave up 4 bases and J gave up 7 bases, with 17 bases separating them. Germline assignment: CDR1 SEHNR and CDR2 FQNEAQ (reference sequence). The CDR3 is made up of 15 amino acids. The CDR3 reads CASSSTSGAVNEQFF. CDR3 DNA sequence: TGTGCCAGCAGCTCCACATCAGGGGCGGTAAATGAGCAGTTCTTC.

The V gene is TRBV20-1, the J gene TRBJ2-7; 8 bases agree with TRBD2. The CDR3 is 13 amino acids. After removal of 6 bases from V and 4 bases from J, the junction contained 8 bases not matched to a gene. CDR1 DFQATT and CDR2 SNEGSKA come from the germline V gene (reference sequence). The CDR3 DNA reads as TGCAGTGCGCCGACTAGCGCTAGATACGAGCAGTACTTC. Translated, it gives CSAPTSARYEQYF.

CDR3 coding DNA: TGTGCCAGCAGTGAAGCAAGACCGCGGGATACGCAGTATTTT. It yields the protein CASSEARPRDTQYF. The J gene is TRBJ2-3, the V gene TRBV2; D remains ambiguous. Trimming pared 0 bases from V and 6 bases from J, leaving 10 bases between. CDR1 and CDR2 from the germline V gene are SNHLY and FYNNEI. This CDR3 contains 14 residues.

This clonotype occurred once. The chain combines TRBV10-1 with TRBJ2-3, with D perhaps assigned TRBD1 or TRBD2 (5 bases each). This CDR3 has 14 amino acids. Germline loops: CDR1 WNHNN, CDR2 SYGVQD (reference sequence). Trimming shortened V by 3 bases and J by 4 bases, and 11 bases separated the two germline ends. CDR3 loop: CASSERGVADTQYF. DNA for the CDR3: TGCGCCAGCAGTGAAAGAGGGGTCGCAGATACGCAGTATTTT.

V usage is TRBV27 and J usage is TRBJ2-2; D ambiguous. In germline, CDR1 is MNHEY, CDR2 SMNVEV (reference sequence). CDR3 size: 14 residues. V was shortened by 7 bases and J by 1 base, with 10 bases between the two germline ends. CDR3 in amino acids: CASTVLMNTGELFF. CDR3 nucleotides: TGTGCCAGCACGGTCCTGATGAACACCGGGGAGCTGTTTTTT.

This clonotype was seen only a few times. This chain joins TRBV3-1 and TRBJ2-7, with 9 bases lining up with TRBD2. V lost 3 bases to trimming and J lost 4 bases; unmatched junction nucleotides: 7. The CDR3 consists of 15 residues. CDR1 LGHDT and CDR2 YNNKEL come from the germline V gene (reference sequence). CDR3 in DNA: TGTGCCAGCAGCCACACCGGGACTAGCTTGTACGAGCAGTACTTC. Translated, it gives CASSHTGTSLYEQYF.

This clonotype was counted only a few times. This sequence joins TRBV7-2 and TRBJ2-1; the match to TRBD2 covers 8 bases. Germline CDR1 and CDR2: SGHTA and FQGNSA. V trimming: 1 base; J trimming: 8 bases; junction bases outside the gene matches: 7. The CDR3 spans 15 residues. CDR3 nucleotide sequence: TGTGCCAGCAGCTTAGTGGTAGCGGGAACGGATGAGCAGTTCTTC. Protein sequence: CASSLVVAGTDEQFF.

V and J are TRBV7-2 and TRBJ2-5, with D unresolved. Deletions cut 3 bases from V and 5 bases from J, with 10 bases between. Germline V gives CDR1 SGHTA, CDR2 FQGNSA. There are 13 residues in the CDR3. The CDR3 bases are TGTGCCAGCAGCTTCTTAGGGCACGAGACCCAGTACTTC. This gives the protein CASSFLGHETQYF.

The rearrangement uses TRBV5-1 and TRBJ2-7; a possible D gene is TRBD1 (5 bases). The V gene lost 0 bases and the J gene lost 2 bases, with 9 bases spanning the gap. From germline, CDR1 is SGHRS and CDR2 YFSETQ. CDR3 length equals 14 residues. The CDR3 DNA follows: TGCGCCAGCAGCTTGGAGGCAGGGCCCTACGAGCAGTACTTC. Translated: CASSLEAGPYEQYF.

The chain combines TRBV4-1 with TRBJ2-7; the D gene is possibly TRBD1 (7 bases). The CDR3 loop spans 15 amino acids. Trimming took off 6 bases at V and 0 bases at J, with 15 bases between the two ends. The V gene's germline CDR1 is MGHRA and CDR2 YSYEKL. CDR3 sequence: CASRPRGDSSYEQYF. The CDR3, as DNA: TGCGCCAGCAGGCCAAGGGGGGACAGCTCCTACGAGCAGTACTTC.

This clonotype has a handful of counts. Its ends do not fully match the called genes, so a read error is possible. The CDR3 bases are TGTGCCAGCAGGCCAATGGCAGGGGGAATGTACGGGCAGTACTTC. Translation gives CASRPMAGGMYGQYF. The chain links TRBV2 to TRBJ2-7, with TRBD1 matching 7 bases. Per the germline V gene, CDR1 is SNHLY and CDR2 is FYNNEI. The CDR3 has 15 residues.

J is TRBJ2-5 and V is TRBV9; weak D call: TRBD2 (5 bases). CDR3 length: 15 amino acids. V shed 0 bases and J shed 1 base, with 10 bases lying between them. The germline V gene encodes CDR1 SGDLS and CDR2 YYNGEE. CDR3 loop: CASSVEGRAQETQYF. CDR3 nucleotide sequence: TGTGCCAGCAGCGTAGAAGGGAGAGCCCAAGAGACCCAGTACTTC.

The chain links TRBV7-9 to TRBJ1-2; D is perhaps TRBD1 (5 bases). The CDR3 totals 11 residues. Trimming cost V 8 bases and J 7 bases, with 11 bases left between them. Germline V gene data show CDR1 as SEHNR and CDR2 as FQNEAQ (reference sequence). The DNA for the CDR3 is TGTGCCAGCGACAGTCTGGGTGGCTACACCTTC. It is translated as CASDSLGGYTF.

The V call is TRBV15, the J call TRBJ2-2; possible D gene TRBD1, 5 bases. Trimming removed 5 bases from V and 2 bases from J, with 12 bases in between. The CDR3 extends over 15 amino acids. Germline V lookup: CDR1 LNHNV, CDR2 YYDKDF (reference sequence). The CDR3 region is CATSGARANTGELFF. In DNA form, the CDR3 reads TGTGCCACCAGCGGAGCCAGGGCCAACACCGGGGAGCTGTTTTTT. Full variable domain (missing parts from reference TRBV15 and TRBJ2-2): DAMVIQNPRYQVTQFGKPVTLSCSQTLNHNVMYWYQQKSSQAPKLLFHYYDKDFNNEADTPDNFQSRRPNTSFCFLDIRSPGLGDTAMYLCATSGARANTGELFFGEGSRLTVL.

The V and J genes are TRBV2 and TRBJ2-7; D is unresolved. The CDR3 has 14 residues. The V and J ends lost 6 bases and 0 bases respectively, with 12 bases between them. The germline CDR1 and CDR2 sequences are SNHLY and FYNNEI. The CDR3 region has the DNA TGTGCCAGCAGGGGCTTCCTGAGCTCCTACGAGCAGTACTTC. This sequence encodes CASRGFLSSYEQYF.

This clonotype was recorded a few times. The chain has TRBV6-5 and TRBJ1-4; D call uncertain. Germline V gene data show CDR1 as MNHEY and CDR2 as SVGAGI. V lost 7 bases and J 7 bases, leaving 16 bases between the germline ends. CDR3 length equals 14 residues. CDR3 nucleotide sequence: TGTGCCAGCACCCCATTCCCCCTAAGTGAAAAACTGTTTTTT. Translation: CASTPFPLSEKLFF.

For this clonotype: The junction does not match germline at one end; this may be a read error. The chain combines TRBV5-1 with TRBJ2-5; D is ambiguous. The V gene's germline CDR1 is SGHRS and CDR2 YFSETQ. The length of the CDR3 is 12 residues. CDR3 bases: TGCGCCAGCAGCCCGGTAGACGAGACCCGGTACTTC. Its translation is CASSPVDETRYF.

The V call is TRBV6-2 or TRBV6-3, the J call TRBJ1-2, with D possibly TRBD1 on 5 matching bases. Trimming shortened V by 2 bases and J by 5 bases, and 12 bases separated the two germline ends. The germline CDR1 and CDR2 sequences are MNHEY and SVGEGT. The CDR3 consists of 14 residues. This CDR3 reads CASSYPKGMYGYTF. The DNA of the CDR3 is TGTGCCAGCAGTTACCCGAAGGGGATGTATGGCTACACCTTC.